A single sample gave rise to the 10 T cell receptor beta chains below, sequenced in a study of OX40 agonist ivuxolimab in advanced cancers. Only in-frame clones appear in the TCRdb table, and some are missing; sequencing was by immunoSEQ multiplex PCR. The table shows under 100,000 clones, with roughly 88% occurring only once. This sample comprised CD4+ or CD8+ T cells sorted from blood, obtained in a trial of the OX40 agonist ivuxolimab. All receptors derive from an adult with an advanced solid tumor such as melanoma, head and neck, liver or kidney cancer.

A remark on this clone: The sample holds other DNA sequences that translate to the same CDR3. The CDR3: CASSANYEQYF. CDR3 in DNA: TGTGCCAGCAGCGCCAATTACGAGCAGTACTTC. V and J are TRBV11-2 and TRBJ2-7, with unresolved D. The germline V and J ends were trimmed by 5 bases and 4 bases, with 6 bases remaining between them. Germline CDR1 reads SGHAT; CDR2 reads FQNNGV. The length of the CDR3 is 11 residues.

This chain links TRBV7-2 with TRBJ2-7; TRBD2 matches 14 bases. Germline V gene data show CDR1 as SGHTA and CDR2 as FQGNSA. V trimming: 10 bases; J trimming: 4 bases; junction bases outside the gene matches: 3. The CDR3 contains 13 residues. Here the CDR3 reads CATGTSGSYEQYF. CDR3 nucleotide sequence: TGTGCCACCGGGACTAGCGGGAGTTACGAGCAGTACTTC.

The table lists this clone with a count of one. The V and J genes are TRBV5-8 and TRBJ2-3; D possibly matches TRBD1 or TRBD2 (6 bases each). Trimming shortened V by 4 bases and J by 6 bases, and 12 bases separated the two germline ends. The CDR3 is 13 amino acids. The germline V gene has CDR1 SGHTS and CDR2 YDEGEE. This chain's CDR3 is CASSRRGVDTQYF. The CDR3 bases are TGTGCCAGCAGCAGGAGGGGGGTCGATACGCAGTATTTT. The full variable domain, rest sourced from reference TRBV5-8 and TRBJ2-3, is EAGVTQSPTHLIKTRGQQATLRCSPISGHTSVYWYQQALGLGLQFLLWYDEGEERNRGNFPPRFSGRQFPNYSSELNVNALELEDSALYLCASSRRGVDTQYFGPGTRLTVL.

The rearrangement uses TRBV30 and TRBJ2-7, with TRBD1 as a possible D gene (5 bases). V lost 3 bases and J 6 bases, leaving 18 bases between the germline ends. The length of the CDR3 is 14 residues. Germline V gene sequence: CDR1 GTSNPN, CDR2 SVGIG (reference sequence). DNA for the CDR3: TGTGCCTGGAGGGGGAACAGTAAAAGGGGCGAGCAGTACTTC. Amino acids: CAWRGNSKRGEQYF.

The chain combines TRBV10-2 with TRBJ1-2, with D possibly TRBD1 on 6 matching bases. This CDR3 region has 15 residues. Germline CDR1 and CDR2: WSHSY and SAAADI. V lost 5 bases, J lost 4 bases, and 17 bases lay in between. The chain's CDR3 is CASSLQGGESYGYTF. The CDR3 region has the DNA TGCGCCAGCAGTCTACAGGGCGGAGAGTCCTATGGCTACACCTTC.

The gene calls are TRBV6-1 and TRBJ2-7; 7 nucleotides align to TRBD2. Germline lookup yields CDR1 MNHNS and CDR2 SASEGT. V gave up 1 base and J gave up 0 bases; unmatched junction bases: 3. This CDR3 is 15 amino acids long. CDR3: CASSEVGGSSYEQYF. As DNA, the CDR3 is TGTGCCAGCAGTGAAGTGGGGGGGAGCTCCTACGAGCAGTACTTC.

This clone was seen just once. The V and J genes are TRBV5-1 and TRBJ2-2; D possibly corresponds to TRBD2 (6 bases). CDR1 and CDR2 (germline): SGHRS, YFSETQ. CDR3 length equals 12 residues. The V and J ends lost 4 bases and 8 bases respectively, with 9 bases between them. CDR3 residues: CASSGSGGELFF. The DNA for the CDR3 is TGCGCCAGCAGCGGTAGCGGAGGGGAGCTGTTTTTT.

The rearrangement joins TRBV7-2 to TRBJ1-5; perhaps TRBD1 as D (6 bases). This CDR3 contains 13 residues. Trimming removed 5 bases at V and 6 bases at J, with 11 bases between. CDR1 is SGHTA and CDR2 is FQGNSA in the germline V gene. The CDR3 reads CASSPQGTQPQHF. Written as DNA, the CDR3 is TGTGCCAGCAGCCCTCAGGGGACTCAGCCCCAGCATTTT.

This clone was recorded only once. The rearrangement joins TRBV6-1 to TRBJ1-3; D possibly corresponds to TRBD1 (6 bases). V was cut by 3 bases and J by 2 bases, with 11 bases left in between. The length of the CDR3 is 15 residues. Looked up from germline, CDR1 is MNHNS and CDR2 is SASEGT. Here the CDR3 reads CASSEGQVTGNTIYF. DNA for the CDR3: TGTGCCAGCAGTGAGGGACAAGTAACTGGAAACACCATATATTTT.

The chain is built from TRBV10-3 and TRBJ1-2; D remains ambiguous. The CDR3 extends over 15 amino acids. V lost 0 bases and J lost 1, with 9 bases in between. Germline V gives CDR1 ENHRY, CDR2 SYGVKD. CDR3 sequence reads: CAISESTARNYGYTF. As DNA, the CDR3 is TGTGCCATCAGTGAGTCGACGGCCCGTAACTATGGCTACACCTTC.